These T cell receptor beta chains were read from a single sample in a study of T cell clusters in autoimmune cytopenias. TCRdb reprocessed the multiplex PCR reads and keeps a single row for each CDR3 protein, giving no DNA. The table for this sample gives thousands of distinct CDR3 sequences. Sequences were obtained from peripheral blood. The receptor source for this set is a human donor with an autoimmune cytopenia or autoimmune hepatitis (not recorded which). CDR3s include the opening cysteine and the closing phenylalanine or tryptophan. Fields, in order: J gene, clone size, V gene, CDR3 protein. Expanded clones are given a class, and other clones once, few, many or no size at all.

>TRBJ1-2|.|TRBV27
CASSSRDRGPSNYGYTF
>TRBJ2-1|medium-sized|TRBV12-3/TRBV12-4
CASSLETTGGLFF
>TRBJ2-1|medium-sized|TRBV20-1
CSASLGLAAYNEQFF
>TRBJ2-1|.|TRBV5-6
CASSITGGRTSGISYNEQFF
>TRBJ1-4|.|TRBV6-1
CASSPDRGSAEKLFF
>TRBJ1-6|medium-sized|TRBV10-3
CAISPEFGTPLHF
>TRBJ2-3|.|TRBV12-3/TRBV12-4
CASLLDRYTDTQYF
>TRBJ2-7|medium-sized|TRBV5-4
CASSYSGTTSYEQYF
>TRBJ1-2|.|TRBV5-1
CASSPGSLQGGYTF
>TRBJ1-1|medium-sized|TRBV30
CAWRDRGTEAFF
>TRBJ1-2|medium-sized|TRBV19
CASRNRGGYTF
>TRBJ1-2|medium-sized|TRBV20-1
CSAPLRGSGDYGYTF
>TRBJ2-7|.|TRBV10-3
CAIRTGITSGGDYEQYF
>TRBJ2-2|.|TRBV15
CATTVTGTKNTGELFF
>TRBJ1-2|.|TRBV5-1
CASSLEGQGVRYGYTF
>TRBJ2-5|.|TRBV10-1
CASSANGVETQYF
>TRBJ2-7|medium-sized|TRBV7-2
CASSLGTASYEQYF
>TRBJ1-2|.|TRBV18
CASSPTTSLYGYTF
>TRBJ2-7|.|TRBV10-1
CASSDGGQLYEQYF
>TRBJ1-2|medium-sized|TRBV20-1
CSAGTIDGYTF
>TRBJ2-3|.|TRBV12-3/TRBV12-4
CASSFRGLLTDTQYF
>TRBJ1-2|.|TRBV6-1
CASTSGGAGYGYTF
>TRBJ2-3|.|TRBV4-2
CASSQTDTQYF
>TRBJ2-2|large|TRBV6-5
CASSLGVGQNTGELFF
>TRBJ1-6|.|TRBV10-3
CAIKEGGLDSPLHF
>TRBJ1-1|medium-sized|TRBV6-5
CASSDDIRGSLAAFF
>TRBJ1-5|medium-sized|TRBV19
CASSNNQPQHF
>TRBJ1-6|medium-sized|TRBV30
CAWSVSEGQGRSPLHF
>TRBJ2-7|.|TRBV7-2
CASAPRDRGLVWIYEQYF
>TRBJ1-5|.|TRBV12-3/TRBV12-4
CASSLGTGHNQPQHF
>TRBJ2-5|.|TRBV18
CASSLPETQYF
>TRBJ2-3|.|TRBV20-1
CSAPRLAGTLFTQYF
>TRBJ2-7|medium-sized|TRBV6-1
CASRDAGTAHVGQYF
>TRBJ1-5|.|TRBV27
CASSSRQTLSNQPQHF
>TRBJ1-3|.|TRBV12-3/TRBV12-4
CASRLNGGNTIYF
>TRBJ2-7|medium-sized|TRBV6-1
CASSEAQRKAGGEQYF
>TRBJ2-5|.|TRBV12-3/TRBV12-4
CASSAPDRGSRETQYF
>TRBJ1-2|.|TRBV12-3/TRBV12-4
CASSTTDRGSGYTF
>TRBJ1-6|.|TRBV12-3/TRBV12-4
CASSLARTVNSPLHF
>TRBJ1-3|medium-sized|TRBV15
CATSSRQSSGKTIYF